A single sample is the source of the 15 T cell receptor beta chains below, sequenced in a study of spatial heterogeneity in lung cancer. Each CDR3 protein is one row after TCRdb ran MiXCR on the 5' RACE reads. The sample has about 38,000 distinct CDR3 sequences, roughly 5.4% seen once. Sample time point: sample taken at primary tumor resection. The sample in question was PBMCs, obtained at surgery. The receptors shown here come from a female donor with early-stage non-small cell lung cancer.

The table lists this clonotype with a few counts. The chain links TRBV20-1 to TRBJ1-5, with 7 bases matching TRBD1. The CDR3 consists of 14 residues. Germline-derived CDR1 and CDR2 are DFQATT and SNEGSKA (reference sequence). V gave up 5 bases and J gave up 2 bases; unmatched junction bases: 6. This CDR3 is CSAELGGGNQPQHF. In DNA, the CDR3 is TGCAGTGCTGAGCTAGGGGGCGGCAATCAGCCCCAGCATTTT.

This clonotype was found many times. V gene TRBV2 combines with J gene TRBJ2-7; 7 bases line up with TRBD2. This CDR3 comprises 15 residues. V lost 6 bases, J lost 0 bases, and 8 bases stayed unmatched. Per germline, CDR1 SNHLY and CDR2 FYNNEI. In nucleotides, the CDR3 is TGTGCCAGCAGCCATCCGGGACTAAGCTCCTACGAGCAGTACTTC. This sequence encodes CASSHPGLSSYEQYF.

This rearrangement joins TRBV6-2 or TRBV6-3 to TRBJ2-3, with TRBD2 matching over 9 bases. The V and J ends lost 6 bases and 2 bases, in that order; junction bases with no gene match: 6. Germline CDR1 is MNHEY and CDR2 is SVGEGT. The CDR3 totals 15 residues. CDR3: CASSVSGGFTDTQYF. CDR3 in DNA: TGTGCCAGCAGCGTTAGCGGGGGCTTCACAGATACGCAGTATTTT.

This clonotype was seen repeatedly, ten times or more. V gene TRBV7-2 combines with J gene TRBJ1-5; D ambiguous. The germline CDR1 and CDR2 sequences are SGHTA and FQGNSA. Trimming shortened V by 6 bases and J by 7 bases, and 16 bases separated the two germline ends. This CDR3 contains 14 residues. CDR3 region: CASRPLGVGQPQHF. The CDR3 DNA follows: TGTGCCAGCAGGCCCCTTGGGGTAGGACAGCCCCAGCATTTT.

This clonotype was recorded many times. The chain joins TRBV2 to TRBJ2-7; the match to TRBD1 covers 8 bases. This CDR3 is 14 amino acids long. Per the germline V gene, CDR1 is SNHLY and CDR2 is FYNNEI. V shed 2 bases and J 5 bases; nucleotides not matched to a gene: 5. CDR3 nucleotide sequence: TGTGCCAGCAGTGAAAGGACAGGGACCCACGAGCAGTACTTC. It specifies CASSERTGTHEQYF. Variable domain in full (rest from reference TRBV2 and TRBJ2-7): EPEVTQTPSHQVTQMGQEVILRCVPISNHLYFYWYRQILGQKVEFLVSFYNNEISEKSEIFDDQFSVERPDGSNFTLKIRSTKLEDSAMYFCASSERTGTHEQYFGPGTRLTVT.

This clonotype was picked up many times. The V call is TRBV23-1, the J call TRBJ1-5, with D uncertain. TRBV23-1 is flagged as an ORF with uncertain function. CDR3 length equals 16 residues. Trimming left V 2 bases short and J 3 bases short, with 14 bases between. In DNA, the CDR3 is TGCGCCAGCAGTCAACCCCCGACGGGATCCAATCAGCCCCAGCATTTT. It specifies CASSQPPTGSNQPQHF.

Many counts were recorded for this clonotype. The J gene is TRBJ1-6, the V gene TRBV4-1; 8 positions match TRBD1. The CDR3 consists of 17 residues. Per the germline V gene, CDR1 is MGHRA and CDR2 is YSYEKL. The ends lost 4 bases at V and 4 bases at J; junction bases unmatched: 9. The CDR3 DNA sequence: TGCGCCAGCAGCCTGCTGGTGGGACAGGATTATAATTCACCCCTCCACTTT. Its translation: CASSLLVGQDYNSPLHF.

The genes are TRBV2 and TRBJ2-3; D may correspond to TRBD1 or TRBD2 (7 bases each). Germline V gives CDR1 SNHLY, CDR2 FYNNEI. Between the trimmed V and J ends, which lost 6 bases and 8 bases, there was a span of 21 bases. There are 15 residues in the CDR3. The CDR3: CASRGGTAWEGTQYF. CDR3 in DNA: TGTGCCAGCAGGGGAGGGACAGCCTGGGAAGGTACGCAGTATTTT.

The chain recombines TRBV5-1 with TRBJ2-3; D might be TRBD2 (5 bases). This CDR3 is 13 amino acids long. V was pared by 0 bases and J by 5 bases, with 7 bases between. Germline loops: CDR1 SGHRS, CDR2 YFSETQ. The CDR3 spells CASSLAGGDTQYF. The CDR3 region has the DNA TGCGCCAGCAGCTTGGCCGGAGGAGATACGCAGTATTTT.

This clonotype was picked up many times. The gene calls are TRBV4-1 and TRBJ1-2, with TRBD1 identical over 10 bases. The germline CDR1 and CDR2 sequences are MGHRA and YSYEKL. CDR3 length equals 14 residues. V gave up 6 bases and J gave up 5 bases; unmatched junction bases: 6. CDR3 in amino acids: CASRDRGLKYGYTF. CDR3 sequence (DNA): TGCGCCAGCAGGGACAGGGGGTTAAAGTATGGCTACACCTTC.

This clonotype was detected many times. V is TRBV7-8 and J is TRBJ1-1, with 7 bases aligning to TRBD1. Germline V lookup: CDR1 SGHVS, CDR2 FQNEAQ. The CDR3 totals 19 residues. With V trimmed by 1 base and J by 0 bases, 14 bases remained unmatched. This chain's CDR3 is CASSLGNPDRVNLNTEAFF. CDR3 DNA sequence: TGTGCCAGCAGCTTAGGTAACCCCGACAGGGTAAATTTGAACACTGAAGCTTTCTTT.

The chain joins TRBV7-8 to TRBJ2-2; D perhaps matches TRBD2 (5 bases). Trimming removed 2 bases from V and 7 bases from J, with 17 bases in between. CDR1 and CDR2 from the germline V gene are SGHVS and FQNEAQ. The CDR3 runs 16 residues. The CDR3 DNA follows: TGTGCCAGCAGCTTACTCAGGCAGGCGGGTCACGGGGAGCTGTTTTTT. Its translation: CASSLLRQAGHGELFF.

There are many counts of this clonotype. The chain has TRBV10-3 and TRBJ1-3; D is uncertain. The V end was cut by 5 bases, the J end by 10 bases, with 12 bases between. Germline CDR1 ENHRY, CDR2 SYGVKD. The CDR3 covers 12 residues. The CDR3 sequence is CAISPAVGTIYF. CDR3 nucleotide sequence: TGTGCCATCAGTCCCGCTGTGGGGACCATATATTTT.

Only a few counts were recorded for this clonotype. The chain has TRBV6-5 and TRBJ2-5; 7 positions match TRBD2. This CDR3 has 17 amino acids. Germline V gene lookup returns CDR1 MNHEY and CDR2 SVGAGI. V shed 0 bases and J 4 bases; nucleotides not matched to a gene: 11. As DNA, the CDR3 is TGTGCCAGCAGTTACTCGGGGAGCGCGGGAGCAGGAGAGACCCAGTACTTC. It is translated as CASSYSGSAGAGETQYF.

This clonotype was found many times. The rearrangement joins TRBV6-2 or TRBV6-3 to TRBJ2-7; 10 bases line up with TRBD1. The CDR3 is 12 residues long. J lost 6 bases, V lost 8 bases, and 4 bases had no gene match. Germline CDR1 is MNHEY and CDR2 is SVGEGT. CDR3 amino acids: CASRTGGVEQYF. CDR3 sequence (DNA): TGTGCCAGCCGGACAGGGGGGGTCGAGCAGTACTTC.